A single sample gave rise to the 28 T cell receptor beta chains below, sequenced in a study of cytomegalovirus exposure and HLA in healthy donors. Amplification used 60 Vbeta primers and 13 Jbeta primers. TCRdb's table, derived via immunoSEQ multiplex PCR, lists solely in-frame clones and lacks some. This sample carries under 200,000 clones, approximately 80% of them seen once, and the ten largest clones take roughly 6.7%. Sequencing input: PBMCs. The origin of the receptors is a man in his fifties in good health and CMV-seropositive.

The chain links TRBV15 to TRBJ2-1; 14 positions agree with TRBD2. The CDR3 is 17 amino acids. Looked up from germline, CDR1 is LNHNV and CDR2 is YYDKDF (reference sequence). V lost 1 base to trimming and J lost 4 bases; unmatched junction nucleotides: 3. CDR3 amino acids: CATSRVTSGRDYNEQFF. CDR3 in DNA: TGTGCCACCAGCAGAGTGACTAGCGGGAGGGATTACAATGAGCAGTTCTTC.

The gene calls are TRBV11-2 and TRBJ2-3; 12 bases are a match to TRBD2. This CDR3 spans 18 amino acids. V shed 5 bases, J shed 4 bases, and the junction held 13 bases outside the gene matches. Germline values: CDR1 SGHAT, CDR2 FQNNGV. The CDR3 region is CASSPGRTSGKGADTQYF. CDR3 bases: TGTGCCAGCAGCCCTGGCCGGACTAGCGGGAAGGGGGCAGATACGCAGTATTTT.

This clone was observed once. The chain has TRBV14 and TRBJ1-4; 9 bases agree with TRBD1. The CDR3 has 17 residues. V gave up 0 bases and J gave up 3 bases; unmatched junction bases: 5. Germline loops: CDR1 SGHDN, CDR2 FVKESK. CDR3 region: CASSQDFGQGPNEKLFF. The CDR3 coding sequence is TGTGCCAGCAGCCAAGACTTCGGACAGGGGCCTAATGAAAAACTGTTTTTT.

V is TRBV10-3 and J is TRBJ1-4; unclear D gene. V was shortened by 11 bases and J by 2 bases, with 15 bases between the two germline ends. Per germline, CDR1 ENHRY and CDR2 SYGVKD. The CDR3 contains 14 residues. In DNA, the CDR3 is TGTGCCTCATCCTCGGGAGGGACTAATGAAAAACTGTTTTTT. This codes for CASSSGGTNEKLFF.

The J gene is TRBJ2-2, the V gene TRBV29-1, with 7 bases that match TRBD1. V was clipped by 0 bases and J by 4 bases; unmatched bases: 2. Germline-derived CDR1 and CDR2 are SQVTM and ANQGSEA. This CDR3 is built from 14 residues. CDR3 sequence reads: CSVEETGSTGELFF. CDR3 sequence (DNA): TGCAGCGTTGAAGAGACAGGGTCCACCGGGGAGCTGTTTTTT.

At least ten counts were recorded for this clone. This chain links TRBV7-2 with TRBJ2-7; 7 bases match TRBD2. V was clipped by 3 bases and J by 0 bases; unmatched bases: 8. The length of the CDR3 is 16 residues. Germline assignment: CDR1 SGHTA and CDR2 FQGNSA. CDR3 bases: TGTGCCAGCAGCTTCGACCGGGACTACGGCTCCTACGAGCAGTACTTC. Translating gives CASSFDRDYGSYEQYF. The variable domain in full, completed from reference TRBV7-2 and TRBJ2-7, reads GAGVSQSPSNKVTEKGKDVELRCDPISGHTALYWYRQSLGQGLEFLIYFQGNSAPDKSGLPSDRFSAERTGGSVSTLTIQRTQQEDSAVYLCASSFDRDYGSYEQYFGPGTRLTVT.

This clone appeared once. The chain has TRBV7-9 and TRBJ2-3; 12 nucleotides align to TRBD2. This CDR3 comprises 16 residues. The V gene end was trimmed by 3 bases and the J gene end by 4 bases; junction bases not matched to a gene: 5. Germline assignment: CDR1 SEHNR and CDR2 FQNEAQ (reference sequence). DNA of the CDR3: TGTGCCAGCAGCTTCCTAGCGGGAGGGTTGGCAGATACGCAGTATTTT. It yields the protein CASSFLAGGLADTQYF.

This chain connects TRBV6-4 to TRBJ2-1, with D perhaps TRBD2 (6 bases). The CDR3 has 18 amino acids. Germline V gives CDR1 MRHNA, CDR2 SNTAGT. Trimming removed 6 bases from V and 0 bases from J, with 21 bases in between. CDR3 coding DNA: TGTGCCAGCAGCCCCGGGAGAGGAAGCGCCAGCTCCTACAATGAGCAGTTCTTC. It codes for CASSPGRGSASSYNEQFF.

The V gene is TRBV11-2, the J gene TRBJ2-5; D may be TRBD1 (6 bases). CDR1 is SGHAT and CDR2 is FQNNGV in the germline V gene. V shed 1 base and J shed 5 bases, with 8 bases lying between them. The CDR3 runs to 13 residues. As DNA, the CDR3 is TGTGCCAGCAGCTTAGGGGGGCAGGAGACCCAGTACTTC. It yields the protein CASSLGGQETQYF.

V usage is TRBV6-5 and J usage is TRBJ1-5, with a possible D match to TRBD1 (5 bases). CDR1 and CDR2 (germline): MNHEY, SVGAGI. The V end was cut by 5 bases, the J end by 0 bases, with 8 bases between. The CDR3 contains 14 residues. CDR3: CASSTGFSNQPQHF. The CDR3 DNA is TGTGCCAGCAGTACAGGTTTTAGCAATCAGCCCCAGCATTTT.

The V call is TRBV23-1, the J call TRBJ1-5; TRBD1 might be the D (5 bases). TRBV23-1 is an ORF, and what it does is uncertain. The V end lost 7 bases, the J end lost 3 bases, and 19 bases lay between the germline ends. CDR3 length equals 16 residues. CDR3 nucleotides: TGCGCCAGCATGAAAAGGGGAGGACAATTCAATCAGCCCCAGCATTTT. This gives the protein CASMKRGGQFNQPQHF.

V usage is TRBV5-1 and J usage is TRBJ2-7; 12 nucleotides agree with TRBD1. The CDR3 covers 15 residues. The junction had 8 bases not matched to a gene; V was cut back by 5 bases and J by 5 bases. Germline loops: CDR1 SGHRS, CDR2 YFSETQ. As DNA, the CDR3 is TGCGCCAGCAGAACGGCCGGGACAGGGGGCGACGAGCAGTACTTC. Protein sequence: CASRTAGTGGDEQYF.

This clone has more than one count but fewer than ten. V and J are TRBV5-6 and TRBJ2-7, with 8 positions matching TRBD2. This CDR3 is built from 14 residues. The J segment lost 3 bases and the V segment lost 4 bases, leaving 6 bases of the junction unmatched. Germline lookup yields CDR1 SGHDT and CDR2 YYEEEE. The CDR3 region is CASSPSGGHYEQYF. In DNA, the CDR3 is TGTGCCAGCAGCCCGAGCGGGGGCCACTACGAGCAGTACTTC.

V usage is TRBV5-1 and J usage is TRBJ2-3, with TRBD2 matching over 10 bases. Looked up from germline, CDR1 is SGHRS and CDR2 is YFSETQ. V lost 4 bases, J lost 0 bases, and 8 bases stayed unmatched. This CDR3 contains 17 residues. The CDR3 DNA sequence: TGCGCCAGCAGCCGAACCGGGACTAGCGCTAGCACAGATACGCAGTATTTT. Protein: CASSRTGTSASTDTQYF.

This chain links TRBV6-5 with TRBJ1-1; perhaps TRBD1 as D (6 bases). CDR1 and CDR2 (germline): MNHEY, SVGAGI. The V end lost 1 base, the J end lost 2 bases, and 14 bases lay between the germline ends. The CDR3 length is 16 residues. The CDR3 nucleotides read TGTGCCAGCAGTTACTTAGGGGCAGGGGAAAACACTGAAGCTTTCTTT. It is translated as CASSYLGAGENTEAFF.

Concerning this clone: Within the sample, other DNA sequences also encode this same CDR3. CDR3 amino acids: CASSARTNTGELFF. The CDR3 bases are TGTGCCAGCAGCGCGCGGACGAACACCGGGGAGCTGTTTTTT. The rearrangement links TRBV9 to TRBJ2-2; the D is unclear. From germline, CDR1 is SGDLS and CDR2 YYNGEE. V was shortened by 3 bases and J by 0 bases, with 6 bases between the two germline ends. The length of the CDR3 is 14 residues.

This rearrangement joins TRBV11-3 to TRBJ1-1, with 7 positions matching TRBD1. The CDR3 is 15 amino acids. Germline CDR1 SGHNT, CDR2 YENEEA. The junction had 11 bases not matched to a gene; V was cut back by 5 bases and J by 5 bases. The CDR3 DNA reads TGTGCCAGCAGCGGCTGGACAGGTTATGAGACTGAAGCTTTCTTT. This translates into CASSGWTGYETEAFF.

V is TRBV4-1 and J is TRBJ2-7; 7 bases align to TRBD1. Germline CDR1 MGHRA, CDR2 YSYEKL. V lost 5 bases, J lost 4 bases, and 11 bases stayed unmatched. The CDR3 loop spans 15 amino acids. CDR3 sequence reads: CASSGQTGKQYEQYF. CDR3 nucleotide sequence: TGCGCCAGCAGCGGCCAGACAGGGAAGCAATACGAGCAGTACTTC.

A few counts support this clone. The V and J genes are TRBV19 and TRBJ1-2, with D hard to call. The germline V gene encodes CDR1 LNHDA and CDR2 SQIVND (reference sequence). V lost 6 bases, J lost 2 bases, and 7 bases lay in between. The CDR3 contains 12 residues. CDR3 sequence: CASREQNYGYTF. In DNA form, the CDR3 reads TGTGCCAGTAGGGAGCAGAACTATGGCTACACCTTC.

The genes are TRBV7-9 and TRBJ1-1; perhaps TRBD1 as D (5 bases). The CDR3 is made up of 14 amino acids. Germline V CDR1 and CDR2: SEHNR, FQNEAQ (reference sequence). The ends were cut back, 2 bases at V and 2 bases at J, with 9 bases in the middle. The CDR3 is CASSLSQGNTEAFF. In DNA, the CDR3 is TGTGCCAGCAGCTTAAGCCAGGGTAACACTGAAGCTTTCTTT.

This rearrangement joins TRBV11-2 to TRBJ2-3; D not certain. Per germline, CDR1 SGHAT and CDR2 FQNNGV. The CDR3 is 11 residues long. Deletions cut 7 bases from V and 5 bases from J, with 7 bases between. The CDR3 loop reads CASTSRDTQYF. The CDR3 DNA is TGTGCCAGCACCTCCCGAGATACGCAGTATTTT.

This clone is a singleton in its sample. V is TRBV5-1 and J is TRBJ2-5, with 7 bases lining up with TRBD2. The V and J ends lost 5 bases and 2 bases, in that order; junction bases with no gene match: 6. This CDR3 spans 14 amino acids. Germline loops: CDR1 SGHRS, CDR2 YFSETQ. The CDR3 spells CASSYLAAQETQYF. CDR3 nucleotide sequence: TGCGCCAGCAGTTATCTAGCGGCACAAGAGACCCAGTACTTC.

This sequence joins TRBV5-1 and TRBJ1-1, with TRBD1 matching over 9 bases. Trimming removed 3 bases from V and 5 bases from J; junction bases left unmatched: 11. The CDR3 has 16 amino acids. Per the germline V gene, CDR1 is SGHRS and CDR2 is YFSETQ. The CDR3 sequence is CASSYRAGTGLTEAFF. The CDR3 DNA sequence: TGCGCCAGCAGCTACCGGGCCGGGACAGGGTTGACTGAAGCTTTCTTT.

The genes are TRBV15 and TRBJ2-7, with 8 positions matching TRBD1. J gave up 3 bases and V 3 bases, and 4 bases lay outside the gene matches. Germline CDR1 reads LNHNV; CDR2 reads YYDKDF (reference sequence). The CDR3 is made up of 14 amino acids. The CDR3, as DNA: TGTGCCACCAGCAGGACAGGGGACAGCTACGAGCAGTACGTC. It translates to CATSRTGDSYEQYV.

The chain couples TRBV11-2 to TRBJ2-7; 12 positions match TRBD2. This CDR3 is 19 amino acids long. V gave up 4 bases and J gave up 2 bases; unmatched junction bases: 15. Germline assignment: CDR1 SGHAT and CDR2 FQNNGV. The CDR3 DNA reads as TGTGCCAGCAGCTCCTGCCAGGGGCCAGGACTAGCGGGACCCTACGAGCAGTACGTC. It specifies CASSSCQGPGLAGPYEQYV.

The V call is TRBV10-3, the J call TRBJ2-6, with a weak D call TRBD2 (5 bases). The CDR3 is 15 residues long. CDR1 and CDR2 (germline): ENHRY, SYGVKD. Deletions cut 6 bases from V and 2 bases from J, with 11 bases between. This CDR3 reads CAIRDSGTGANVLTF. CDR3 in DNA: TGTGCCATCAGGGACTCAGGCACTGGGGCCAACGTCCTGACTTTC.

The rearrangement links TRBV16 to TRBJ2-7, with D maybe TRBD2 (6 bases). Germline V gene data show CDR1 as KGHSY and CDR2 as FQNENV. CDR3 length equals 14 residues. V lost 2 bases to trimming and J lost 0 bases, with 8 bases between them. The CDR3 nucleotides read TGTGCCAGCAGCCAAGGGGGGAGCTCCTACGAGCAGTACTTC. This translates into CASSQGGSSYEQYF.

The V call is TRBV30, the J call TRBJ1-4; D uncertain. Germline V CDR1 and CDR2: GTSNPN, SVGIG (reference sequence). Between the trimmed V and J ends, which lost 4 bases and 7 bases, there was a span of 10 bases. CDR3 length: 12 amino acids. The CDR3 region is CAWKGDTEKLFF. As DNA, the CDR3 is TGTGCCTGGAAGGGAGACACTGAAAAACTGTTTTTT.